Below are 30 T cell receptor beta chains sequenced from a single sample in a study of blood T cells in healthy people across ages. A sample-barcoded 5' primer and a J-beta primer mix were used in a second PCR of roughly 6 to 11 cycles. TCRdb reprocessed the 5' RACE reads with MiXCR, giving one entry per CDR3 protein. The data contain about a million distinct CDR3 sequences, roughly 51% of them singletons. Sample: blood. These receptors were obtained from a woman aged 60-70 years in good health.

This clonotype was found a few times. The chain couples TRBV10-3 to TRBJ2-1; 9 bases line up with TRBD2. V shed 6 bases and J 4 bases; nucleotides not matched to a gene: 13. CDR1 and CDR2 (germline): ENHRY, SYGVKD. The length of the CDR3 is 17 residues. The chain's CDR3 is CAISDPGLARGYNEQFF. The CDR3 region has the DNA TGTGCCATCAGCGACCCGGGACTAGCTCGGGGGTACAATGAGCAGTTCTTC.

As DNA, the CDR3 is TGTGCCAGCAGCTTAGTAGGCAGTGGAAACATTCAGTACTTC. Its protein is CASSLVGSGNIQYF. The genes are TRBV7-8 and TRBJ2-4; D unresolved. The CDR3 has 14 residues. V lost 1 base to trimming and J lost 6 bases, with 10 bases between them. Germline assignment: CDR1 SGHVS and CDR2 FQNEAQ.

The gene calls are TRBV10-3 and TRBJ2-5; 11 bases line up with TRBD2. Germline values: CDR1 ENHRY, CDR2 SYGVKD. Trimming cost V 3 bases and J 3 bases; bases outside gene matches: 9. The CDR3 extends over 17 amino acids. The CDR3 DNA reads TGTGCCATCAGTGACGGGGTAACTAGCGGGAGCGAAGAGACCCAGTACTTC. Translation gives CAISDGVTSGSEETQYF.

This chain uses TRBV29-1 with TRBJ2-7; 9 positions match TRBD2. The ends lost 5 bases at V and 0 bases at J; junction bases unmatched: 20. Germline-derived CDR1 and CDR2 are SQVTM and ANQGSEA. This CDR3 is 19 amino acids long. CDR3 amino acids: CSVLAQPSRGGASSYEQYF. The DNA of the CDR3 is TGCAGCGTTCTTGCCCAACCGTCGCGGGGGGGGGCGTCCTCCTACGAGCAGTACTTC.

This clonotype was counted once. The rearrangement joins TRBV4-1 to TRBJ2-5; TRBD1 matches 10 bases. Germline CDR1 MGHRA, CDR2 YSYEKL. The CDR3 spans 15 residues. V lost 1 base and J lost 11; bases outside the gene matches: 10. The CDR3 region has the DNA TGCGCCAGCAGCCAAGGGGGGACAGGGGACGTCGGGCAGTACTTC. Translated, it gives CASSQGGTGDVGQYF.

The rearrangement uses TRBV14 and TRBJ2-3; D may be TRBD2 (6 bases). CDR3 length: 18 amino acids. V was pared by 0 bases and J by 7 bases, with 23 bases between. Germline CDR1 is SGHDN and CDR2 is FVKESK. The CDR3 coding sequence is TGTGCCAGCAGCCAAGAGGCCTTGGGGGGTACGGCTCAAAATACGCAGTATTTT. Amino acid sequence: CASSQEALGGTAQNTQYF.

The CDR3 nucleotides read TGTGCCAGCAGCTTAGTAGGTAGCCCAGGTTCCTACAATGAGCAGTTCTTC. Translation: CASSLVGSPGSYNEQFF. The chain employs TRBV7-2 and TRBJ2-1; unclear D gene. Germline CDR1 and CDR2: SGHTA and FQGNSA. Trimming cost V 1 base and J 1 base, with 14 bases left between them. This CDR3 region has 17 residues. The full variable domain, completed using reference TRBV7-2 and TRBJ2-1, is GAGVSQSPSNKVTEKGKDVELRCDPISGHTALYWYRQSLGQGLEFLIYFQGNSAPDKSGLPSDRFSAERTGGSVSTLTIQRTQQEDSAVYLCASSLVGSPGSYNEQFFGPGTRLTVL.

This chain joins TRBV20-1 and TRBJ2-5; TRBD1 matches at 9 bases. CDR1 DFQATT and CDR2 SNEGSKA come from the germline V gene (reference sequence). Losses at the gene ends were 4 bases for V and 5 bases for J; bases not matched to a gene: 8. CDR3 length: 14 residues. The CDR3 is CSAIPGQGKETQYF. The CDR3 DNA reads as TGCAGTGCTATACCGGGACAGGGAAAGGAGACCCAGTACTTC.

Only a few counts were recorded for this clonotype. The V and J genes are TRBV29-1 and TRBJ2-7; the D gene is possibly TRBD2 (5 bases). CDR3 length: 15 residues. V was clipped by 1 base and J by 1 base, with 14 bases between them. Germline loops: CDR1 SQVTM, CDR2 ANQGSEA. The CDR3 DNA follows: TGCAGCGTTGAAGCCCCCAACCGACTATCCTACGAGCAGTACTTC. It encodes CSVEAPNRLSYEQYF.

The rearrangement joins TRBV27 to TRBJ2-1, with 7 bases matching TRBD1. Germline values: CDR1 MNHEY, CDR2 SMNVEV (reference sequence). This CDR3 comprises 14 residues. V shed 6 bases, J shed 6 bases, and the junction held 8 bases outside the gene matches. CDR3 region: CASRPIDRANEQFF. DNA of the CDR3: TGTGCCAGCAGGCCCATCGACAGGGCCAATGAGCAGTTCTTC.

The sample holds one count of this clonotype. V gene TRBV6-2 or TRBV6-3 combines with J gene TRBJ2-1, with 10 bases matching TRBD1. Germline CDR1 MNHEY, CDR2 SVGEGT. This CDR3 contains 13 residues. CDR3 residues: CATGTGAYNEQFF. The CDR3, as DNA: TGTGCTACTGGGACAGGGGCCTACAATGAGCAGTTCTTC.

The rearrangement uses TRBV27 and TRBJ2-1; D unclear. This CDR3 is built from 14 residues. The germline V gene has CDR1 MNHEY and CDR2 SMNVEV (reference sequence). Trimming shortened V by 8 bases and J by 3 bases, and 14 bases separated the two germline ends. The CDR3 DNA reads as TGTGCCAGCCAGACGACGCGGATCTACAATGAGCAGTTCTTC. Amino acids: CASQTTRIYNEQFF.

This chain connects TRBV5-1 to TRBJ2-7, with D possibly called TRBD1 or TRBD2 (6 bases each). Germline CDR1 and CDR2: SGHRS and YFSETQ. The germline V and J ends were trimmed by 6 bases and 3 bases, with 16 bases remaining between them. CDR3 length: 14 residues. The CDR3 nucleotides are TGCGCCAGCAAGGGGGGCAGCGGATGCTACGAGCAGTACTTC. It specifies CASKGGSGCYEQYF.

A note on this clonotype: A much larger clonotype is one base distant, so this may be a read error. The rearrangement joins TRBV20-1 to TRBJ2-7, with 11 bases fitting TRBD1. CDR1 is DFQATT and CDR2 is SNEGSKA in the germline V gene (reference sequence). The length of the CDR3 is 15 residues. With V trimmed by 0 bases and J by 3 bases, 4 bases remained unmatched. As DNA, the CDR3 is TGCAGTGCTAGAGATCCGGGACAGGGGGTCTACGAGCAGTACTTC. This encodes CSARDPGQGVYEQYF.

This clonotype was observed a few times. In nucleotides, the CDR3 is TGCAGTGCTAGACCGACAGGGCGGGAGACCCAGTACTTC. Amino acid sequence: CSARPTGRETQYF. The chain carries TRBV20-1 and TRBJ2-5; TRBD1 aligns across 7 bases. The trim removed 2 bases at V and 5 bases at J, leaving 5 bases unmatched. CDR1 and CDR2 from the germline V gene are DFQATT and SNEGSKA (reference sequence). This CDR3 spans 13 amino acids.

This clonotype was observed at least ten times. The V and J genes are TRBV20-1 and TRBJ2-7; 7 bases match TRBD1. CDR3 length equals 13 residues. Germline CDR1 and CDR2: DFQATT and SNEGSKA (reference sequence). The DNA for the CDR3 is TGCAGCGCAAGCCGGGACAGCCCCTACGAGCAGTACTTC. Amino acid sequence: CSASRDSPYEQYF.

This clonotype was counted only a few times. The V and J genes are TRBV21-1 and TRBJ2-5; no check of the table's D call, TRBD1, against the DNA was made. TRBV21-1 represents a pseudogene. CDR3 size: 14 residues. The CDR3 reads CASSQTPQGRTQYF. The CDR3 region has the DNA TGTGCCAGCAGCCAGACCCCACAGGGTCGGACCCAGTACTTC.

This chain joins TRBV12-3 or TRBV12-4 and TRBJ2-3; TRBD2 matches 11 bases. Germline trimming cut 6 bases from V and 4 bases from J; bases unmatched to any gene: 12. This CDR3 is 17 amino acids long. CDR3 sequence reads: CASSLAVSGRASDTQYF. The CDR3 DNA sequence: TGTGCCAGCAGCCTAGCGGTTAGCGGGAGGGCCTCAGATACGCAGTATTTT.

The V and J genes are TRBV29-1 and TRBJ2-2; D is possibly TRBD2 (5 bases). The CDR3 has 12 amino acids. The germline CDR1 and CDR2 sequences are SQVTM and ANQGSEA. Trimming removed 6 bases at V and 1 base at J, with 6 bases between. The CDR3 reads CSVGMNTGELFF. CDR3 bases: TGCAGCGTCGGGATGAACACCGGGGAGCTGTTTTTT.

A note on this clonotype: Germline and junction disagree at one end, which may indicate a read error. V gene TRBV27 combines with J gene TRBJ1-2, with 7 nucleotides matching TRBD1. The germline V gene encodes CDR1 MNHEY and CDR2 SMNVEV (reference sequence). This CDR3 spans 13 amino acids. CDR3 sequence reads: CACSPSRGRGYTF. The CDR3 DNA sequence: TGTGCCTGCAGCCCTTCAAGGGGGCGAGGCTACACCTTC.

This clonotype has more than one count but fewer than ten. The gene calls are TRBV7-9 and TRBJ2-7; 7 bases line up with TRBD2. The CDR3 length is 15 residues. V dropped 3 bases and J dropped 2; count of bases not matched to a gene: 7. Germline CDR1 and CDR2: SEHNR and FQNEAQ (reference sequence). CDR3 sequence: CASSFSPSGTYEQYF. In nucleotides, the CDR3 is TGTGCCAGCAGCTTTTCCCCTAGCGGTACCTACGAGCAGTACTTC.

The V call is TRBV12-3 or TRBV12-4, the J call TRBJ2-1; 9 bases fit TRBD2. Trimming took 5 bases from V and 4 from J; bases not matched to a gene: 3. This CDR3 has 14 amino acids. This CDR3 is CASSGTSLYNEQFF. The CDR3 DNA sequence: TGTGCCAGCAGTGGGACTAGCTTGTACAATGAGCAGTTCTTC.

The sample holds a few counts of this clonotype. Written as DNA, the CDR3 is TGTGCCAGCAGCCCACGACTAGTTTCGTCGGATACGCAGTATTTT. It is translated as CASSPRLVSSDTQYF. The chain is built from TRBV3-1 and TRBJ2-3; possible D gene TRBD2, 6 bases. CDR1 is LGHDT and CDR2 is YNNKEL in the germline V gene (reference sequence). Trimming cost V 4 bases and J 6 bases, with 17 bases left between them. CDR3 length: 15 residues.

The V call is TRBV6-2 or TRBV6-3, the J call TRBJ1-6; D is ambiguous. Between the trimmed V and J ends, which lost 6 bases and 7 bases, there was a span of 13 bases. The CDR3 loop spans 14 amino acids. CDR1 is MNHEY and CDR2 is SVGEGT in the germline V gene. Here the CDR3 reads CASRGSSTNSPLHF. The DNA of the CDR3 is TGTGCCAGCAGGGGATCAAGTACGAATTCACCCCTCCACTTT.

The chain combines TRBV3-1 with TRBJ2-1; the match to TRBD2 covers 10 bases. The CDR3 extends over 17 amino acids. Germline assignment: CDR1 LGHDT and CDR2 YNNKEL (reference sequence). V dropped 1 base and J dropped 6; count of bases not matched to a gene: 9. CDR3 DNA sequence: TGTGCCAGCAGCCAAGTTGGGCCTAGCGGGAGAGTCAATGAGCAGTTCTTC. Residues: CASSQVGPSGRVNEQFF.

This clonotype was picked up one time. The chain links TRBV6-4 to TRBJ2-3, with D perhaps assigned TRBD1 or TRBD2 (5 bases each). Germline V gene data show CDR1 as MRHNA and CDR2 as SNTAGT. V gave up 3 bases and J gave up 13 bases, with 17 bases separating them. This CDR3 contains 13 residues. The CDR3 region is CASSEIPRGVEYF. In nucleotides, the CDR3 is TGTGCCAGCAGTGAGATCCCTCGGGGCGTCGAGTATTTT.

The chain combines TRBV6-5 with TRBJ2-7, with D perhaps being TRBD1 or TRBD2 (6 bases each). V was clipped by 0 bases and J by 3 bases, with 24 bases between them. This CDR3 region has 19 residues. Germline-derived CDR1 and CDR2 are MNHEY and SVGAGI. CDR3 region: CASSYSRGADRPFFYEQYF. The CDR3 coding sequence is TGTGCCAGCAGTTACTCAAGGGGGGCTGACAGACCATTCTTCTACGAGCAGTACTTC.

This clonotype showed up just a few times. The gene calls are TRBV29-1 and TRBJ1-5; TRBD1 might be the D (5 bases). V was trimmed by 4 bases and J by 7 bases, leaving 11 bases between them. Germline V lookup: CDR1 SQVTM, CDR2 ANQGSEA. CDR3 length equals 12 residues. DNA for the CDR3: TGCAGCGTTGCAGGGAGGAAGCAGCCCCAGCATTTT. Translating it yields CSVAGRKQPQHF.

Only a few counts were recorded for this clonotype. This CDR3 is CASSPQGLAGGSSEQFF. In nucleotides, the CDR3 is TGTGCCAGCAGTCCCCAAGGACTAGCGGGAGGATCCAGTGAGCAGTTCTTC. This sequence joins TRBV12-3 or TRBV12-4 and TRBJ2-1, with TRBD2 identical over 14 bases. Trimming removed 5 bases from V and 9 bases from J; junction bases left unmatched: 12. CDR3 length: 17 amino acids.

This clonotype was counted between two and nine times. V usage is TRBV29-1 and J usage is TRBJ2-5; possibly TRBD2 for D (6 bases). Trimming took 3 bases from V and 7 from J, leaving 27 bases between them. CDR1 and CDR2 from the germline V gene are SQVTM and ANQGSEA. This CDR3 contains 17 residues. In DNA form, the CDR3 reads TGCAGCGTTGACACCTCTCGGGGAGGTCCCCAAGGAGGGACCCAGTACTTC. Its protein is CSVDTSRGGPQGGTQYF.